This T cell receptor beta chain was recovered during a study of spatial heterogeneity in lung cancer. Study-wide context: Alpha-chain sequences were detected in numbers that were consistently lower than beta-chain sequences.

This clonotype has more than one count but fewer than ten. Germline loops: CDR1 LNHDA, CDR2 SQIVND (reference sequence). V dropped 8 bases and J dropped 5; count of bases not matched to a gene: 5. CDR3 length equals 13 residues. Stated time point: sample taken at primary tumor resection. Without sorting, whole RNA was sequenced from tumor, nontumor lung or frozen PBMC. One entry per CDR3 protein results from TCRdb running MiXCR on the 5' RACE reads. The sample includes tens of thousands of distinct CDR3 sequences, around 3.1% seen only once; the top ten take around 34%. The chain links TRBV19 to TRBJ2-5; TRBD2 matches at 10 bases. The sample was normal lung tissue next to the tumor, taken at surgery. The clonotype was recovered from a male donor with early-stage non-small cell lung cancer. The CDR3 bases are TGTGCCAGTTCGAGCGGGAGGGGGGAGACCCAGTACTTC. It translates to CASSSGRGETQYF.